This T cell receptor (beta chain) was found in a study of T cell changes during pregnancy in multiple sclerosis. The protocol was immunoSEQ multiplex PCR, while the TCRdb copy is restricted to in-frame clones and leaves out a portion. Among around 80,000 clones listed, roughly 94% were seen once. CDR1 is KGHSH, CDR2 LQKENI, per germline. J was trimmed by 4 bases and V by 1 base; bases with no gene match: 2. The CDR3 runs to 14 residues. Here the sequenced sample was peripheral blood, taken in the second trimester of pregnancy. This sequence originates from a female donor in good health, enrolled as a control in a pregnancy study. The chain is built from TRBV18 and TRBJ2-7, with 9 bases aligning to TRBD1. The CDR3, as DNA: TGTGCCAGCTCACCACAAGGACAGGGGTACGAGCAGTACTTC. It specifies CASSPQGQGYEQYF.